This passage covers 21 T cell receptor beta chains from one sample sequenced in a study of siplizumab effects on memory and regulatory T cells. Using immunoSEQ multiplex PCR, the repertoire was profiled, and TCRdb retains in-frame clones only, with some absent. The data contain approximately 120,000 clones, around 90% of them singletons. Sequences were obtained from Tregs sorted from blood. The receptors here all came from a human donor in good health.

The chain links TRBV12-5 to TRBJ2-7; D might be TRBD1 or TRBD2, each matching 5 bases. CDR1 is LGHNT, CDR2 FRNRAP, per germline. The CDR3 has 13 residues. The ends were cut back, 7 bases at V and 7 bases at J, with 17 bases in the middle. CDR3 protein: CASAPGWGKEQYF. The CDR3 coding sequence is TGTGCTAGTGCCCCCGGGTGGGGGAAGGAGCAGTACTTC.

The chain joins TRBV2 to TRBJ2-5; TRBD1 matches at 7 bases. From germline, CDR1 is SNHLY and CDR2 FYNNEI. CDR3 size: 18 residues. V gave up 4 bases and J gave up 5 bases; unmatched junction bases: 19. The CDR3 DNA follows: TGTGCCAGCAGTGCGAGCAGGACAACAGGGGATCGAGGGGAGACCCAGTACTTC. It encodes CASSASRTTGDRGETQYF.

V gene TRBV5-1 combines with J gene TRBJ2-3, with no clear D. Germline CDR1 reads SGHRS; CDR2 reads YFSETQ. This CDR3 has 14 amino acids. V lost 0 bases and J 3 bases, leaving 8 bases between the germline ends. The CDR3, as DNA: TGCGCCAGCAGCTTGGCTGTCTCGACAGATACGCAGTATTTT. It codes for CASSLAVSTDTQYF.

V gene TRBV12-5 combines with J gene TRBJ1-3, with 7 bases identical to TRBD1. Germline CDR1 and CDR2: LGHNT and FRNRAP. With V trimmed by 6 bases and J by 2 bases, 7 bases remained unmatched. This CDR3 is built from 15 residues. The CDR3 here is CASGTGQATGNTIYF. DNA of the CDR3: TGTGCTAGTGGAACCGGACAGGCCACTGGAAACACCATATATTTT. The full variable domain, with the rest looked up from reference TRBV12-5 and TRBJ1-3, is DARVTQTPRHKVTEMGQEVTMRCQPILGHNTVFWYRQTMMQGLELLAYFRNRAPLDDSGMPKDRFSAEMPDATLATLKIQPSEPRDSAVYFCASGTGQATGNTIYFGEGSWLTVV.

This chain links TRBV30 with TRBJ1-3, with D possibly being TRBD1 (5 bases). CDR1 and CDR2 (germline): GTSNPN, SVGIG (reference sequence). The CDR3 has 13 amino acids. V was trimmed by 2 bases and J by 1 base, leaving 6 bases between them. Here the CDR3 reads CAWSSGSGNTIYF. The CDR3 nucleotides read TGTGCCTGGAGTTCAGGGTCTGGAAACACCATATATTTT.

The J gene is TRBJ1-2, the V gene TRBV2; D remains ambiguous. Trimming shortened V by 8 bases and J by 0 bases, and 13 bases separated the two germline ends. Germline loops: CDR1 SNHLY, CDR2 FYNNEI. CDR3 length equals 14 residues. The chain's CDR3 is CASPSRTANYGYTF. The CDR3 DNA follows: TGTGCCAGCCCCAGCAGAACAGCTAACTATGGCTACACCTTC.

The CDR3 nucleotides are TGTGCCAGCAGGGGAGGGAACGAGCAGTACTTC. Translating it yields CASRGGNEQYF. V is TRBV6-6 and J is TRBJ2-7, with TRBD2 matching over 7 bases. CDR1 and CDR2 from the germline V gene are MNHNY and SVGAGI (reference sequence). The V and J ends lost 6 bases and 5 bases, in that order; junction bases with no gene match: 1. CDR3 length: 11 residues.

CDR3 in DNA: TGCGCCAGCAGACTAGCGGTCACAGATACGCAGTATTTT. Amino acids: CASRLAVTDTQYF. J is TRBJ2-3 and V is TRBV5-1; 8 bases match TRBD2. The V segment lost 5 bases and the J segment 2 bases; nucleotides outside the gene matches: 1. Germline assignment: CDR1 SGHRS and CDR2 YFSETQ. CDR3 length: 13 amino acids.

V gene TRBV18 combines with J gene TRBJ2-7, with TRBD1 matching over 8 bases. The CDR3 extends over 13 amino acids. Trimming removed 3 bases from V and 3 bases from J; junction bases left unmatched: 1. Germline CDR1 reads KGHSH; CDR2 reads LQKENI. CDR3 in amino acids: CASSPGTGYEQYF. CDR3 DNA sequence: TGTGCCAGCTCACCCGGGACAGGCTACGAGCAGTACTTC.

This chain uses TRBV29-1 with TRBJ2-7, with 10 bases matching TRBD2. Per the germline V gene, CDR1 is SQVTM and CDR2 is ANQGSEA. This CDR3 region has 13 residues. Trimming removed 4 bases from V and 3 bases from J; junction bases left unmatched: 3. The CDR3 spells CSVAGLANYEQYF. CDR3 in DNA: TGCAGCGTTGCGGGACTAGCGAACTACGAGCAGTACTTC.

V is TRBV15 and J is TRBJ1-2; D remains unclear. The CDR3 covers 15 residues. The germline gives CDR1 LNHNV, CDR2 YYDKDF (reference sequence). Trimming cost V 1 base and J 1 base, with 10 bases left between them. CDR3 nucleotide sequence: TGTGCCACCAGCAGAGTAAGGCCAATTAACTATGGCTACACCTTC. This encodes CATSRVRPINYGYTF.

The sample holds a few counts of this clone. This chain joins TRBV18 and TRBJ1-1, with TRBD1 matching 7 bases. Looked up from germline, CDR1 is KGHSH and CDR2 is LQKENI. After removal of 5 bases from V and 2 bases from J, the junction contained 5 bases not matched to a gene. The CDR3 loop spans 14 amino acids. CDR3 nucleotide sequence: TGTGCCAGCTCAGCGCAGGGGGGAAACACTGAAGCTTTCTTT. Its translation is CASSAQGGNTEAFF.

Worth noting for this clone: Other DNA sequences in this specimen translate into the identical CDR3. The CDR3 reads CASSVYEQYF. CDR3 coding DNA: TGTGCCAGCAGTGTTTACGAGCAGTACTTC. V and J are TRBV2 and TRBJ2-7, with D uncertain. Looked up from germline, CDR1 is SNHLY and CDR2 is FYNNEI. CDR3 length equals 10 residues. V lost 4 bases to trimming and J lost 4 bases, with 2 bases between them.

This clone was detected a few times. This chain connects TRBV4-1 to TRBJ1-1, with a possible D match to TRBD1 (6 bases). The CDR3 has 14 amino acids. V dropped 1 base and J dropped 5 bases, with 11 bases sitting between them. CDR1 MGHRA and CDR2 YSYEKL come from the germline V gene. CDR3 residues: CASSQGRGGTEAFF. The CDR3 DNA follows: TGCGCCAGCAGCCAAGGGAGAGGGGGGACTGAAGCTTTCTTT.

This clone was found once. The CDR3 loop reads CASGSDLSTYEQYF. The DNA for the CDR3 is TGTGCTAGTGGTTCGGACCTCTCCACCTACGAGCAGTACTTC. The chain links TRBV12-5 to TRBJ2-7; D not resolved. Trimming left V 4 bases short and J 2 bases short, with 12 bases between. Per the germline V gene, CDR1 is LGHNT and CDR2 is FRNRAP. CDR3 length equals 14 residues. The variable domain in full, completed from reference TRBV12-5 and TRBJ2-7, reads DARVTQTPRHKVTEMGQEVTMRCQPILGHNTVFWYRQTMMQGLELLAYFRNRAPLDDSGMPKDRFSAEMPDATLATLKIQPSEPRDSAVYFCASGSDLSTYEQYFGPGTRLTVT.

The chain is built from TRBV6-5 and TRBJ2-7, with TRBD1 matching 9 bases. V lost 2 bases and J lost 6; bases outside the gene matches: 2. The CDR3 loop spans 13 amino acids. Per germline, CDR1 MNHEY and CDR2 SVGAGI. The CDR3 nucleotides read TGTGCCAGCAGTTACGGGACAGGGATCGAGCAGTACTTC. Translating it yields CASSYGTGIEQYF.

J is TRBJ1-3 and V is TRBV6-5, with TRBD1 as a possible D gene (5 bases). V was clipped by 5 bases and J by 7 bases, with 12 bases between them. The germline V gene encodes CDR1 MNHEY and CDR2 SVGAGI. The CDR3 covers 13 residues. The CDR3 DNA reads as TGTGCCAGCAGTGAGCAGGGTGGGAACACCATATATTTT. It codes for CASSEQGGNTIYF.

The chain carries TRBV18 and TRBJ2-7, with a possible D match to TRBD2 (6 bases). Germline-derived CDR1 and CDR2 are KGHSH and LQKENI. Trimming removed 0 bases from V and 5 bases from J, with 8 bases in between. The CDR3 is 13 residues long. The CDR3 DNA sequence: TGTGCCAGCTCACCACCTAGCGGCAACGAGCAGTACTTC. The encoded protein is CASSPPSGNEQYF. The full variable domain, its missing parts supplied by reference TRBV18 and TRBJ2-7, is NAGVMQNPRHLVRRRGQEARLRCSPMKGHSHVYWYRQLPEEGLKFMVYLQKENIIDESGMPKERFSAEFPKEGPSILRIQQVVRGDSAAYFCASSPPSGNEQYFGPGTRLTVT.

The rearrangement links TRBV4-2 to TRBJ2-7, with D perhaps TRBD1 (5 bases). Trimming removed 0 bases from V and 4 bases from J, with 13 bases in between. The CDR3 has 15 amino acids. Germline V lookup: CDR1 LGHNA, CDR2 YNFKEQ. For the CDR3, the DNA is TGTGCCAGCAGCCAAGATCCAGGGTCACAGTACGAGCAGTACTTC. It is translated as CASSQDPGSQYEQYF.

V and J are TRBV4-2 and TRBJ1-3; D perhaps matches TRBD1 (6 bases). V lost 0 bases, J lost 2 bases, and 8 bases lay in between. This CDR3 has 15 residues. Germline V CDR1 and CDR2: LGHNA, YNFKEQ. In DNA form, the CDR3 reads TGTGCCAGCAGCCAAGACACAGGGACTGGAAACACCATATATTTT. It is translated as CASSQDTGTGNTIYF.

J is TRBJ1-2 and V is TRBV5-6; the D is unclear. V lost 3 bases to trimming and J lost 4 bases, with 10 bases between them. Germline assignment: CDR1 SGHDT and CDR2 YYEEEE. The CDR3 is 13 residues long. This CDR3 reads CASSWRQTYGYTF. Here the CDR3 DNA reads TGTGCCAGCAGCTGGCGGCAGACCTATGGCTACACCTTC.